One sample yielded the 17 T cell receptor beta chains listed below, sequenced in a study of blood T cell repertoires in COVID-19. Produced via immunoSEQ multiplex PCR; TCRdb's table is partial and in-frame only. The repertoire has over 200,000 clones, over 80% of them found once; the top ten carry approximately 2.6%. The sequenced material came from peripheral blood. These receptor sequences come from a man aged 30-40 years with COVID-19, enrolled during active disease.

The chain combines TRBV4-3 with TRBJ2-2; 7 positions agree with TRBD2. Germline CDR1 is LGHNA and CDR2 is YSLEER. The V and J ends lost 0 bases and 7 bases, in that order; junction bases with no gene match: 5. CDR3 size: 15 residues. CDR3 in amino acids: CASSQDRRGGGELFF. In nucleotides, the CDR3 is TGCGCCAGCAGCCAAGATCGTCGCGGGGGCGGGGAGCTGTTTTTT.

For this clone: This sample includes further DNA sequences coding for the same CDR3. The chain is built from TRBV12-3 or TRBV12-4 and TRBJ1-1, with D unclear. This CDR3 is built from 13 residues. V gave up 1 base and J gave up 1 base, with 4 bases separating them. CDR3 in DNA: TGTGCCAGCAGTTTAGGAGGGAACACTGAAGCTTTCTTT. Translating it yields CASSLGGNTEAFF.

This chain links TRBV15 with TRBJ2-7, with TRBD2 matching 9 bases. The CDR3 has 14 amino acids. Germline CDR1 reads LNHNV; CDR2 reads YYDKDF (reference sequence). Trimming at V came to 1 base and at J to 7 bases, leaving 5 bases not matched to a gene. Written as DNA, the CDR3 is TGTGCCACCAGCAGAGCTAGCGGGAATAGAGAGCAGTACTTC. It codes for CATSRASGNREQYF.

The chain has TRBV6-5 and TRBJ2-2, with D perhaps matching TRBD2 (6 bases). Trimming took off 0 bases at V and 5 bases at J, with 7 bases between the two ends. This CDR3 region has 14 residues. From germline, CDR1 is MNHEY and CDR2 SVGAGI. The CDR3 protein is CASSYSEGTGELFF. Here the CDR3 DNA reads TGTGCCAGCAGTTACTCGGAGGGGACCGGGGAGCTGTTTTTT.

The V gene is TRBV6-5, the J gene TRBJ1-6; 7 bases fit TRBD1. J gave up 2 bases and V 6 bases, and 4 bases lay outside the gene matches. CDR1 and CDR2 (germline): MNHEY, SVGAGI. This CDR3 has 15 residues. CDR3 sequence (DNA): TGTGCCAGCAGCGGTCAGGGGGCCTATAATTCACCCCTCCACTTT. It encodes CASSGQGAYNSPLHF.

The V and J genes are TRBV28 and TRBJ2-7; 10 nucleotides agree with TRBD1. The CDR3 loop spans 15 amino acids. The trim removed 5 bases at V and 2 bases at J, leaving 6 bases unmatched. Germline V gene sequence: CDR1 MDHEN, CDR2 SYDVKM. CDR3 region: CASSDLTGGTYEQYF. The CDR3, as DNA: TGTGCCAGCAGTGACCTGACAGGGGGCACCTACGAGCAGTACTTC.

This clone was detected a few times. The chain uses TRBV28 and TRBJ1-6, with TRBD1 as a possible D gene (6 bases). Trimming took 3 bases from V and 7 from J, leaving 13 bases between them. The CDR3 extends over 15 amino acids. Germline V gene data show CDR1 as MDHEN and CDR2 as SYDVKM. The CDR3 DNA reads TGTGCCAGCAGTTTGGGGGGGCTTACAAATTCACCCCTCCACTTT. Translation gives CASSLGGLTNSPLHF. Looking up the rest from reference TRBV28 and TRBJ1-6 gives the full variable domain: DVKVTQSSRYLVKRTGEKVFLECVQDMDHENMFWYRQDPGLGLRLIYFSYDVKMKEKGDIPEGYSVSREKKERFSLILESASTNQTSMYLCASSLGGLTNSPLHFGNGTRLTVT.

The gene calls are TRBV7-2 and TRBJ1-1; TRBD1 is a possible D gene (5 bases). Germline V gene data show CDR1 as SGHTA and CDR2 as FQGNSA. V was shortened by 1 base and J by 0 bases, with 12 bases between the two germline ends. This CDR3 contains 16 residues. DNA of the CDR3: TGTGCCAGCAGCTTAGTAGGTGGGGCGCTGAACACTGAAGCTTTCTTT. It encodes CASSLVGGALNTEAFF.

The V and J genes are TRBV7-9 and TRBJ1-6; TRBD1 is a possible D gene (6 bases). The CDR3 consists of 14 residues. With 5 bases removed from V and 8 bases from J, the gap between germline ends came to 13 bases. The germline gives CDR1 SEHNR, CDR2 FQNEAQ (reference sequence). The CDR3 loop reads CASSLKDRYSPLHF. CDR3 DNA sequence: TGTGCCAGCAGCCTCAAAGACAGGTATTCACCCCTCCACTTT.

The chain is built from TRBV28 and TRBJ1-5, with a tentative D call TRBD1 (5 bases). The CDR3 runs 18 residues. With 4 bases removed from V and 0 bases from J, the gap between germline ends came to 19 bases. Germline CDR1 reads MDHEN; CDR2 reads SYDVKM. The CDR3 DNA is TGTGCCAGCAGTTCCCACCCGGGGGGTACCTTTAGCAATCAGCCCCAGCATTTT. It translates to CASSSHPGGTFSNQPQHF.

This clone was picked up one time. The J gene is TRBJ2-1, the V gene TRBV7-9, with unresolved D. Germline CDR1 SEHNR, CDR2 FQNEAQ (reference sequence). V was shortened by 11 bases and J by 1 base, with 18 bases between the two germline ends. The CDR3 consists of 15 residues. CDR3 amino acids: CAAELNIESYNEQFF. In nucleotides, the CDR3 is TGTGCCGCGGAGCTGAACATCGAATCCTACAATGAGCAGTTCTTC.

CDR3 sequence (DNA): TGTGCCAGCAGCCAAAATCTAGCGGGAGTGGAGGAGCAGTACTTC. Protein product: CASSQNLAGVEEQYF. The chain employs TRBV3-1 (or the pseudogene TRBV3-2) and TRBJ2-7, with 10 bases that match TRBD2. Per germline, CDR1 LGHDT and CDR2 YNNKEL (reference sequence). V shed 2 bases, J shed 7 bases, and the junction held 8 bases outside the gene matches. The CDR3 covers 15 residues.

The chain joins TRBV10-3 to TRBJ1-2, with D unresolved. CDR1 is ENHRY and CDR2 is SYGVKD in the germline V gene. The CDR3 is 13 amino acids. With 0 bases removed from V and 4 bases from J, the gap between germline ends came to 6 bases. The CDR3 DNA reads TGTGCCATCAGTGAGTCGCCGGGCTATGGCTACACCTTC. It translates to CAISESPGYGYTF.

The V call is TRBV7-9, the J call TRBJ2-1, with 14 bases matching TRBD2. V shed 5 bases and J 12 bases; nucleotides not matched to a gene: 3. Germline V CDR1 and CDR2: SEHNR, FQNEAQ (reference sequence). This CDR3 is 13 amino acids long. This CDR3 reads CASSPGLAGGQFF. Written as DNA, the CDR3 is TGTGCCAGCAGCCCTGGACTAGCGGGGGGGCAGTTCTTC. The full variable domain, its missing parts supplied by reference TRBV7-9 and TRBJ2-1, is DTGVSQNPRHKITKRGQNVTFRCDPISEHNRLYWYRQTLGQGPEFLTYFQNEAQLEKSRLLSDRFSAERPKGSFSTLEIQRTEQGDSAMYLCASSPGLAGGQFFGPGTRLTVL.

The rearrangement links TRBV7-9 to TRBJ2-5; 7 bases match TRBD1. V lost 0 bases and J lost 2; bases outside the gene matches: 6. Germline CDR1 and CDR2: SEHNR and FQNEAQ (reference sequence). The CDR3 length is 16 residues. CDR3 nucleotides: TGTGCCAGCAGCTTAGCGCGAACAGGGGAGCAAGAGACCCAGTACTTC. Translated: CASSLARTGEQETQYF.

The chain is built from TRBV2 and TRBJ1-1; 7 nucleotides line up with TRBD1. Germline assignment: CDR1 SNHLY and CDR2 FYNNEI. The trim removed 3 bases at V and 1 base at J, leaving 5 bases unmatched. CDR3 length: 15 amino acids. CDR3 loop: CASSEVGTANTEAFF. The DNA of the CDR3 is TGTGCCAGCAGTGAGGTAGGGACAGCGAACACTGAAGCTTTCTTT. The whole variable domain, filled in from reference TRBV2 and TRBJ1-1, reads EPEVTQTPSHQVTQMGQEVILRCVPISNHLYFYWYRQILGQKVEFLVSFYNNEISEKSEIFDDQFSVERPDGSNFTLKIRSTKLEDSAMYFCASSEVGTANTEAFFGQGTRLTVV.

This clone was seen a few times. The chain employs TRBV3-1 (or the pseudogene TRBV3-2) and TRBJ1-2; 10 bases line up with TRBD1. CDR3 length: 16 residues. Trimming removed 4 bases from V and 0 bases from J; junction bases left unmatched: 5. Looked up from germline, CDR1 is LGHDT and CDR2 is YNNKEL (reference sequence). The CDR3 sequence: CASSRQGTGANYGYTF. Written as DNA, the CDR3 is TGTGCCAGCAGCCGTCAGGGGACAGGGGCTAACTATGGCTACACCTTC.